This TCR beta chain was sequenced for a study of blood T cell repertoires in COVID-19 (dated by TCRdb to about 2020). About the investigation overall: Samples from collaborators originated in the United States, Italy and Spain and spanned both the acute and convalescent phases of COVID-19. The prospective study material was composed of cDNA or gDNA derived from T cells, B-cell-depleted T cells, or PBMCs. Deeply sampled blood TCRbeta repertoires from subjects exposed to, actively infected with, or recovered from COVID-19 were included in the dataset. The repertoires were released in a freely available public database meant as a resource for research on the immune response to SARS-CoV-2. Samples came from the ongoing ImmuneRACE study (first 160 participants) plus 1,254 subjects from 6 global collaborators. Nearly every sample came with metadata listing a de-identified subject ID, COVID-19 status, age in years and sex. HLA class I and class II types, where available, came from metadata supplied by the sample provider rather than from assay-based typing.

The immunoSEQ Assay, a bias-controlled multiplex PCR, was used to amplify TCRbeta CDR3 regions from genomic DNA. The authors' pipeline ran thus. The number of nucleated cells in each sample was estimated by amplification of reference gene primers within the assay. To quantify the absolute abundance of each unique TCRbeta CDR3 rearrangement, sequence reads were collapsed and filtered. For each sample, productive Simpson clonality was calculated as the square root of Simpson's diversity index across productive rearrangements. The table comes from immuneACCESS by way of TCRdb, which keeps in-frame sequences with V and J called. Part of the clones is missing from these tables; in studies checked, under half for an unresolved V gene and the rest for unknown reasons. V, J and clone size are those of that table, while D and trimming were read from the DNA. The sample table contains tens of thousands of clones; only one count was recorded for 60% to 85% of them. The ten biggest clones cover around 5.1% of the sample.

Whole blood was collected in K2EDTA tubes by collaborating institutions according to the institutions' own protocols. For TCRbeta analysis, collaborators shipped samples as frozen whole blood, isolated PBMCs, or DNA extracted from either of those sample types. Findings and caveats that apply to the study as a whole: The quantity of clinical and demographic metadata differed by source and by participant and was supplied without curation.

In the germline V gene (reference sequence), CDR1 corresponds to SEHNR and CDR2 to FQNEAQ. The CDR3 runs 15 residues from the cysteine to the phenylalanine. Of all the DNA, just the CDR3 is kept, 45 bases in frame from base 1. Trimmed from V: 2 bases; trimmed from J: 1 base; junction bases lacking a gene match: 4. Regarding this clone: Its antigen remains unidentified. No base quality values were provided; no much bigger clone lies one nucleotide off.

The sequence was obtained from a human donor in a cohort sampled during active COVID-19. The sequenced sample was peripheral blood. The sequence is built from TRBV7-9 and TRBJ2-7; TRBD2 lines up with 8 middle nucleotides. The CDR3 reads as follows: CASSLLRGGSYEQYF. The nucleotides read TGTGCCAGCAGCTTACTACGGGGGGGATCCTACGAGCAGTACTTC.